Presented here are 8 T cell receptor beta chains from one specimen sequenced in a study of CD8+ T cells in alopecia areata. Extracted from the samples, RNA was reverse transcribed into cDNA to serve as the sequencing template. TCRdb's copy holds only in-frame clones and misses some; the assay was immunoSEQ multiplex PCR. The repertoire has about 120,000 clones, none seen only once; the ten largest take around 20%. The sample taken for sequencing was lesional skin. These receptor sequences come from a C3H/HeJ mouse with alopecia areata. These mice share the MHC haplotype H2-k.

This clone was counted between two and nine times. All gene names here are mouse names. Sequencing ends 4 residues short of the CDR3 end; the germline J gene provides the rest. The J gene is TRBJ2-4, the V gene TRBV19, with 11 bases identical to TRBD2. In germline, CDR1 is FNHDT, CDR2 SITEND (reference sequence). CDR3 size: 14 residues. This CDR3 is CASRRLGGENTLYF. Partial CDR3 DNA: TGTGCCAGCAGAAGACTGGGGGGGGAAAAC.

There are many counts of this clone. The protein here is the DNA translation, as the TCRdb protein differs from it at residue 10. These gene names are mouse names. The DNA ends 3 residues before the CDR3 does, and the rest of the CDR3 is filled in from the germline J gene. The rearrangement links TRBV13-3 to TRBJ1-6, with D uncertain. TRBJ1-6 is placed among ORFs of uncertain function. This CDR3 is 13 amino acids long. Germline V lookup: CDR1 NNHDY, CDR2 SYVADS. V gave up 3 bases and J gave up 7 bases, with 8 bases separating them. CDR3 amino acids: CASSGLQNSPLYF. CDR3 bases read: TGTGCCAGCAGTGGTCTACAGAATTCGCCC.

With respect to this clone: These gene names are mouse names. From the germline J gene comes the end of the CDR3, since the read stops 4 residues before it. The chain is built from TRBV1 and TRBJ2-2; D may be TRBD2 (6 bases). The V gene's germline CDR1 is NSQYPW and CDR2 LRSPGD (reference sequence). This CDR3 spans 13 amino acids. Trimming cost V 4 bases and J 4 bases, with 7 bases left between them. The sequenced part of the CDR3 DNA is TGCACCTGCAGTGGACTGGCCACCGGG. Its translation is CTCSGLATG. The CDR3 reads in full as CTCSGLATGQLYF.

Concerning this clone: Mouse gene names apply. The read ends 4 residues before the CDR3 terminus; that terminus is restored from the germline J gene. The chain joins TRBV17 to TRBJ1-2, with D hard to call. From germline, CDR1 is MNHDT and CDR2 YYDKIL. The germline V and J ends were trimmed by 3 bases and 4 bases, with 9 bases remaining between them. The CDR3 runs 13 residues. The CDR3 DNA, read in part, is TGTGCTAGCAGTAGTTGGGGAGGCTCC. As protein: CASSSWGGS. In full, the CDR3 is CASSSWGGSDYTF. Together with reference TRBV17 and TRBJ1-2, the CDR3 gives the full variable domain: DTTVKQNPRYKLARVGKPVNLICSQTMNHDTMYWYQKKPNQAPKLLLFYYDKILNREADTFEKFQSSRPNNSFCSLYIGSAGLEYSAMYLCASSSWGGSDYTFGSGTRLLVI.

Points on this clone: Germline and genes here are mouse. The CDR3 extends 4 residues past the end of the read, so its final part is completed from the germline J gene. The chain couples TRBV29 to TRBJ2-2, with 11 nucleotides matching TRBD1. This CDR3 region has 15 residues. V lost 3 bases and J lost 4; bases outside the gene matches: 1. Germline CDR1 and CDR2: MSHET and SYDVDS. The CDR3 spells CASSFGTGGTGQLYF. The CDR3 bases that were read are TGTGCTAGCAGTTTTGGGACAGGGGGCACCGGG. The variable domain in full, completed from reference TRBV29 and TRBJ2-2, reads DMKVTQMPRYLIKRMGENVLLECGQDMSHETMYWYRQDPGLGLQLIYISYDVDSNSEGDIPKGYRVSRKKREHFSLILDSAKTNQTSVYFCASSFGTGGTGQLYFGEGSKLTVL.

To note about this clone: Mouse gene names apply. Sequencing ends 4 residues short of the CDR3 end; the germline J gene provides the rest. This chain joins TRBV13-3 and TRBJ2-5, with 10 positions matching TRBD2. Per germline, CDR1 NNHDY and CDR2 SYVADS. V was clipped by 3 bases and J by 2 bases; unmatched bases: 3. The CDR3 runs to 15 residues. This CDR3 is CASSARLGGQDTQYF. The CDR3 DNA, read in part, is TGTGCCAGCAGTGCCCGACTGGGGGGCCAAGAC.

This clone was found many times. Here the gene names and germline are mouse. The CDR3 is cut off 4 residues early in the read; its end comes from the germline J gene. J is TRBJ1-1 and V is TRBV13-3; tentatively, D is TRBD1 (6 bases). CDR1 and CDR2 from the germline V gene are NNHDY and SYVADS. V lost 5 bases and J 0 bases, leaving 11 bases between the germline ends. CDR3 size: 14 residues. The DNA read from the CDR3 is TGTGCCAGCAGCCCCCGACAGGCAAACACA. Protein product: CASSPRQANT. The complete CDR3 reads CASSPRQANTEVFF.

Remarks on this clone: Compared with germline, one end of the junction differs, possibly owing to a read error. Germline and genes here are mouse. Read sequence stops 4 residues before the CDR3 end, and the germline J gene provides the missing end. This chain joins TRBV17 and TRBJ1-2; 8 bases fit TRBD1. The CDR3 consists of 15 residues. Germline V gene sequence: CDR1 MNHDT, CDR2 YYDKIL. The CDR3 sequence is CASSGEAGGSSDYTF. CDR3 DNA (partial): TGTGCTAGCAGTGGAGAGGCAGGGGGCAGCTCC.